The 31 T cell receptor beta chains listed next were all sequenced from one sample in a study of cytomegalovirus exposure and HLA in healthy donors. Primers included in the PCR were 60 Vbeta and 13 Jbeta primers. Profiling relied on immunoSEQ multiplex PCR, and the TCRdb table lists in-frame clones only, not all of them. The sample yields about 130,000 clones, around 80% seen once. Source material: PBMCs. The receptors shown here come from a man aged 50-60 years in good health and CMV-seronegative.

The chain's CDR3 is CASSSQGYTQYF. The CDR3, as DNA: TGTGCCAGCAGCTCTCAGGGTTATACGCAGTATTTT. The rearrangement joins TRBV7-2 to TRBJ2-3; D possibly corresponds to TRBD1 (5 bases). The CDR3 runs to 12 residues. The V gene lost 4 bases and the J gene lost 7 bases, with 9 bases spanning the gap. In germline, CDR1 is SGHTA, CDR2 FQGNSA.

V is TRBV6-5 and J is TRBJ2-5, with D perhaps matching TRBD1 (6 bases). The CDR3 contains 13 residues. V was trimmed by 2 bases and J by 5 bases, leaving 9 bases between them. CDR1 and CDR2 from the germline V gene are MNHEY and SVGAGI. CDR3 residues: CASSYTGLETQYF. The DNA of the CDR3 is TGTGCCAGCAGTTACACAGGGTTGGAGACCCAGTACTTC.

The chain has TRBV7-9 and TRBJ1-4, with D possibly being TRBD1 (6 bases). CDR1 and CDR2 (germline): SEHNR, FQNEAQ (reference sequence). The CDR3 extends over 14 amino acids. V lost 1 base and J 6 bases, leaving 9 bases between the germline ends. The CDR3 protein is CASSLGTGYEKLFF. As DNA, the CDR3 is TGTGCCAGCAGCTTAGGTACAGGGTATGAAAAACTGTTTTTT.

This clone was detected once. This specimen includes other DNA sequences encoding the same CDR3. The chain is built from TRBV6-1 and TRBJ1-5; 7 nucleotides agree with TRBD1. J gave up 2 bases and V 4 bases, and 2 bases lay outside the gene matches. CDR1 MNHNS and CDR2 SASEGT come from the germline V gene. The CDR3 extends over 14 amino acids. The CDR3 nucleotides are TGTGCCAGCAGTGGAACAGGGGGCAATCAGCCCCAGCATTTT. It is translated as CASSGTGGNQPQHF.

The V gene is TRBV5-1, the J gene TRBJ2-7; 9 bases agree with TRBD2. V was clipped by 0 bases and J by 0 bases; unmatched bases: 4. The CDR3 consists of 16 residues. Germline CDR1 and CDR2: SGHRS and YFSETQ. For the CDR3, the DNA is TGCGCCAGCAGCTTGGGACTAGCGGAGAGCTCCTACGAGCAGTACTTC. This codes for CASSLGLAESSYEQYF.

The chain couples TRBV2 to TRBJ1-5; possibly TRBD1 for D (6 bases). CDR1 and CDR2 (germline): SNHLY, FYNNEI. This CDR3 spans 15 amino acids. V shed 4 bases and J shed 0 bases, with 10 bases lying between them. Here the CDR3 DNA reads TGTGCCAGCAGTGTGGGGGCCTCTAGCAATCAGCCCCAGCATTTT. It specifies CASSVGASSNQPQHF.

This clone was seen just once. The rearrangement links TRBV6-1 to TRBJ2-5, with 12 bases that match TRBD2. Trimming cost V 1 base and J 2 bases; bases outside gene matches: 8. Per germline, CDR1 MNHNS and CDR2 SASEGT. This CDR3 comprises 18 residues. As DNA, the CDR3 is TGTGCCAGCAGTGAAGTACTAGCGGGGGGCGGAGGGCAAGAGACCCAGTACTTC. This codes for CASSEVLAGGGGQETQYF.

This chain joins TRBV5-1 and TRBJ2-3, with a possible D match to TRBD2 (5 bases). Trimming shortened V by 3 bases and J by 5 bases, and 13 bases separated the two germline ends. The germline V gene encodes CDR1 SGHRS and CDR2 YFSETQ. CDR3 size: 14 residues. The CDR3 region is CASSSNLEGDTQYF. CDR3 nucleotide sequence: TGCGCCAGCAGCTCAAACCTTGAGGGAGATACGCAGTATTTT.

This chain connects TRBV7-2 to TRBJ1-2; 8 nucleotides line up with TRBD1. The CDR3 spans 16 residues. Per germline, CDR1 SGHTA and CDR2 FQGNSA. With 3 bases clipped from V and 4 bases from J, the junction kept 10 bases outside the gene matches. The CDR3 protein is CASSLVMDRAGYGYTF. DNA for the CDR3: TGTGCCAGCAGCTTGGTGATGGACAGGGCTGGCTATGGCTACACCTTC.

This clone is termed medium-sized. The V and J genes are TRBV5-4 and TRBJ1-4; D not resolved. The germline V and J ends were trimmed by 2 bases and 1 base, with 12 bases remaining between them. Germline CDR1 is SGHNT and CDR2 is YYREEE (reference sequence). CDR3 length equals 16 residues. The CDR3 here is CASSFGLTETNEKLFF. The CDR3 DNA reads TGTGCCAGCAGCTTCGGACTGACGGAAACTAATGAAAAACTGTTTTTT.

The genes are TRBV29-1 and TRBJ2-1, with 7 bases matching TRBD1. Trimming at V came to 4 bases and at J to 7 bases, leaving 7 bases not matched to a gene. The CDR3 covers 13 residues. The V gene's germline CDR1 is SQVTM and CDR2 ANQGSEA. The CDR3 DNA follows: TGCAGCGTTGGACAGGGACGTACGAATGAGCAGTTCTTC. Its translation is CSVGQGRTNEQFF.

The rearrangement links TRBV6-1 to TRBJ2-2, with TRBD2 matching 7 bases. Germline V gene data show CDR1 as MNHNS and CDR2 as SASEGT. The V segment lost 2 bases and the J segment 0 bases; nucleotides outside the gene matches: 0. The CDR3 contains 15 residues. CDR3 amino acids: CASSELAANTGELFF. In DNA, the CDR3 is TGTGCCAGCAGTGAACTAGCGGCGAACACCGGGGAGCTGTTTTTT.

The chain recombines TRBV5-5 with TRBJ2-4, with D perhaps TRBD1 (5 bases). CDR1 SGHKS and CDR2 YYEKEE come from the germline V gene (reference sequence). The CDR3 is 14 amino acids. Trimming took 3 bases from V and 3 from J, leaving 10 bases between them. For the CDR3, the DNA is TGTGCCAGCAGCTCCAGGGATTACAAAAACATTCAGTACTTC. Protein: CASSSRDYKNIQYF.

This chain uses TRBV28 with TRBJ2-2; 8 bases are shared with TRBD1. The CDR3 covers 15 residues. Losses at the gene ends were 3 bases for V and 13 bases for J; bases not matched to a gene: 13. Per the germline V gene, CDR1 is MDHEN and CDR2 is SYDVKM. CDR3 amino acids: CASSLPTGVAARLFF. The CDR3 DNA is TGTGCCAGCAGTTTGCCGACAGGGGTTGCCGCAAGGCTGTTTTTT. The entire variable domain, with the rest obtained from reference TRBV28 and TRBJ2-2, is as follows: DVKVTQSSRYLVKRTGEKVFLECVQDMDHENMFWYRQDPGLGLRLIYFSYDVKMKEKGDIPEGYSVSREKKERFSLILESASTNQTSMYLCASSLPTGVAARLFFGEGSRLTVL.

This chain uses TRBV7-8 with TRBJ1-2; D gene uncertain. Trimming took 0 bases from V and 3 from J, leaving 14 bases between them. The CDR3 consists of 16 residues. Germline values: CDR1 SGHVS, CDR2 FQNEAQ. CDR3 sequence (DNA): TGTGCCAGCAGCTTAGCCCGACTACAGCCGGACTATGGCTACACCTTC. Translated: CASSLARLQPDYGYTF.

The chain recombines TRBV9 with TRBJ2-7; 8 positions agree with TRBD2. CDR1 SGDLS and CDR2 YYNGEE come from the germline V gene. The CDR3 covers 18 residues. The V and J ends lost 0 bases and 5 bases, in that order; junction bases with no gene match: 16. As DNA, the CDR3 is TGTGCCAGCAGCGTAGCTCCAAGTTCACGGGGGGGAATCCACGAGCAGTACTTC. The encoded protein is CASSVAPSSRGGIHEQYF. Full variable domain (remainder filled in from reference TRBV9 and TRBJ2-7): DSGVTQTPKHLITATGQRVTLRCSPRSGDLSVYWYQQSLDQGLQFLIQYYNGEERAKGNILERFSAQQFPDLHSELNLSSLELGDSALYFCASSVAPSSRGGIHEQYFGPGTRLTVT.

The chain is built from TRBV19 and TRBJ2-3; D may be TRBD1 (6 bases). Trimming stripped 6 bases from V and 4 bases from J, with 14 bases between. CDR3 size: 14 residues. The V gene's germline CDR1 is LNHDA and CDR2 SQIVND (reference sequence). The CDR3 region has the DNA TGTGCCAGTAGATGGGACACTTTTGCAGATACGCAGTATTTT. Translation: CASRWDTFADTQYF.

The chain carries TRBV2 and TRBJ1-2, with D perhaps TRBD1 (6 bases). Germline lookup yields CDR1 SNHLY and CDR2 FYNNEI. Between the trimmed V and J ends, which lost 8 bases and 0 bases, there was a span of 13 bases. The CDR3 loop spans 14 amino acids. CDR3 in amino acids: CASYRDRSNYGYTF. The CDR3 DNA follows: TGTGCCAGCTACAGGGACCGCTCTAACTATGGCTACACCTTC.

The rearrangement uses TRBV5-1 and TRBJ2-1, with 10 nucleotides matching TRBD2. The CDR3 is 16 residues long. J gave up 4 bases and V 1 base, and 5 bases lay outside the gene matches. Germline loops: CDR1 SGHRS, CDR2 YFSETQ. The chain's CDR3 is CASSLTGSGGYNEQFF. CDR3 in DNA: TGCGCCAGCAGCTTGACCGGTAGCGGGGGGTACAATGAGCAGTTCTTC.

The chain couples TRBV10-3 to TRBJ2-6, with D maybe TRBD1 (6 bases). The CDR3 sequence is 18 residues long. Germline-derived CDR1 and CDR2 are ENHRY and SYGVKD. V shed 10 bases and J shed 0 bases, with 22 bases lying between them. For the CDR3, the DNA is TGTGCCACCATCAGTGACAGGACTCTTCTCTCTGGGGCCAACGTCCTGACTTTC. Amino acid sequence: CATISDRTLLSGANVLTF.

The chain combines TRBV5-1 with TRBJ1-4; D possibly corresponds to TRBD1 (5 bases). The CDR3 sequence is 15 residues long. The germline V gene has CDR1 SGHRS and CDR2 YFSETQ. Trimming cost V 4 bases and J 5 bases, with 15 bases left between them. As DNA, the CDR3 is TGCGCCAGCAGCAGTGGAGGGGATCGGAATGAAAAACTGTTTTTT. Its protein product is CASSSGGDRNEKLFF. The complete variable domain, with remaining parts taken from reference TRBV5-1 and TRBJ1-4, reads KAGVTQTPRYLIKTRGQQVTLSCSPISGHRSVSWYQQTPGQGLQFLFEYFSETQRNKGNFPGRFSGRQFSNSRSEMNVSTLELGDSALYLCASSSGGDRNEKLFFGSGTQLSVL.

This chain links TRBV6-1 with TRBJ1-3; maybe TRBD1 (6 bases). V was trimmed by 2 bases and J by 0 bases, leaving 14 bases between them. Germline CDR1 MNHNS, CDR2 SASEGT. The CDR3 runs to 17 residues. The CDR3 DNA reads TGTGCCAGCAGTGAACAGGGGAGAACCCCCTCTGGAAACACCATATATTTT. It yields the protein CASSEQGRTPSGNTIYF.

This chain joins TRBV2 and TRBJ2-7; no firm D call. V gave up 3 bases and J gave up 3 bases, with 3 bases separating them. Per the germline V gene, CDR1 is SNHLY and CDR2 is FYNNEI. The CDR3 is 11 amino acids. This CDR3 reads CASSDFYEQYF. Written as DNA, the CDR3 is TGTGCCAGCAGTGACTTCTACGAGCAGTACTTC.

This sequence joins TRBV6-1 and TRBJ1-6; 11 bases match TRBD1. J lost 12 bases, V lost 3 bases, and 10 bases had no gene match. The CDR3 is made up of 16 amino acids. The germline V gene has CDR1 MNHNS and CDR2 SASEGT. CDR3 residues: CASSDVTGTGGGPLHF. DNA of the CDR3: TGTGCCAGCAGTGATGTTACCGGGACAGGGGGTGGACCCCTCCACTTT.

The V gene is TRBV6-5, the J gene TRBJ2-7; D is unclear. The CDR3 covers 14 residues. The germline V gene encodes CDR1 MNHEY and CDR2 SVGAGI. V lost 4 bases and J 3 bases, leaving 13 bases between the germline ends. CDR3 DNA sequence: TGTGCCAGCAGTTTGAGCGACGGTTACTACGAGCAGTACTTC. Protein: CASSLSDGYYEQYF.

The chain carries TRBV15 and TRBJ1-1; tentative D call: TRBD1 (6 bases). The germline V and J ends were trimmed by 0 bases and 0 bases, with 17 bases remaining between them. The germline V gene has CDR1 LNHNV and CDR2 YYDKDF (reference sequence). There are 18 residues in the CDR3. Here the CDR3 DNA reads TGTGCCACCAGCAGAGATCTGAGGGCAGGGGCCCTGAACACTGAAGCTTTCTTT. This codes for CATSRDLRAGALNTEAFF.

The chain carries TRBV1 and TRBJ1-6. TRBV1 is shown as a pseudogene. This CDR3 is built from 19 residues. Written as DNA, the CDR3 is TGCACCAGCAGCCATCGAGTTCGGCACCCATTGACTTATAATTCACCCCTCCACTTT. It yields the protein CTSSHRVRHPLTYNSPLHF.

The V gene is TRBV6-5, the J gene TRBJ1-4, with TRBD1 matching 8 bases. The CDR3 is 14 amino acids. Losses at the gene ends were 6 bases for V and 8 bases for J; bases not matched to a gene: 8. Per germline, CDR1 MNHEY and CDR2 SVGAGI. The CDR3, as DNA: TGTGCCAGCAGGCTACAGGGGGATAGGGAAAAACTGTTTTTT. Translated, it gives CASRLQGDREKLFF.

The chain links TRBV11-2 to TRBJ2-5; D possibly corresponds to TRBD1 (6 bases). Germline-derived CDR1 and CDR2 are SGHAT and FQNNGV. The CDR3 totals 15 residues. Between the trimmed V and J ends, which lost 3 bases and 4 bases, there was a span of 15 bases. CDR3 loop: CASSFGGLYGETQYF. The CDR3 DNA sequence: TGTGCCAGCAGCTTTGGGGGCTTATACGGAGAGACCCAGTACTTC.

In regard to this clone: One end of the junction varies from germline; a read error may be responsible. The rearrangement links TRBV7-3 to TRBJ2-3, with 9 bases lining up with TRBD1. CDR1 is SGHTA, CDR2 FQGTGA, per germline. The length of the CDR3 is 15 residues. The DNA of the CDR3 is TGTTCCAGCAGCCGAGACAGGGGGAACACAGATACGCAGTATTTT. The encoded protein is CSSSRDRGNTDTQYF.

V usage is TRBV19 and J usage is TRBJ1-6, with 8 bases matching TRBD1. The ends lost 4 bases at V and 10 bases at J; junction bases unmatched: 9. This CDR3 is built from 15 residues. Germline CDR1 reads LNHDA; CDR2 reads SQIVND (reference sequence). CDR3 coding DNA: TGTGCCAGTAGTAACACCGGGACAGGCAGGTCACCCCTCCACTTT. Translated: CASSNTGTGRSPLHF.